The 21 T cell receptor beta chains below were found in one sample sequenced in a study of blood T cell repertoires in COVID-19. The method was immunoSEQ multiplex PCR; TCRdb's version includes in-frame clones alone and lacks a portion of them. The repertoire holds fewer than 450,000 clones, with about 88% as singletons. The sample taken for sequencing was peripheral blood. These receptors were obtained from a woman in her 70s with COVID-19, enrolled during active disease.

V is TRBV28 and J is TRBJ1-6; D gene ambiguous. The CDR3 is made up of 15 amino acids. Trimming took off 6 bases at V and 2 bases at J, with 11 bases between the two ends. Germline V gives CDR1 MDHEN, CDR2 SYDVKM. In DNA form, the CDR3 reads TGTGCCAGCAGCCCCCCCGGGGCCTATAATTCACCCCTCCACTTT. Translated, it gives CASSPPGAYNSPLHF.

This sequence joins TRBV6-4 and TRBJ2-5; tentative D call: TRBD2 (5 bases). Germline V CDR1 and CDR2: MRHNA, SNTAGT. This CDR3 is built from 19 residues. V was clipped by 1 base and J by 2 bases, with 23 bases between them. The CDR3 is CASSDYCIAVRRRQETQYF. CDR3 DNA: TGTGCCAGCAGTGACTACTGTATTGCGGTTAGAAGGAGGCAAGAGACCCAGTACTTC.

The genes are TRBV11-3 and TRBJ1-3, with TRBD1 matching 8 bases. Losses at the gene ends were 11 bases for V and 2 bases for J; bases not matched to a gene: 5. Looked up from germline, CDR1 is SGHNT and CDR2 is YENEEA. This CDR3 contains 13 residues. CDR3: CASQGGPGNTIYF. The CDR3 DNA sequence: TGTGCCTCACAGGGGGGGCCTGGAAACACCATATATTTT.

This chain links TRBV19 with TRBJ2-7, with TRBD1 matching 8 bases. The germline gives CDR1 LNHDA, CDR2 SQIVND (reference sequence). The CDR3 totals 15 residues. Trimming cost V 4 bases and J 6 bases; bases outside gene matches: 11. The CDR3 region is CASSTPGGSPAEQYF. The CDR3 nucleotides read TGTGCCAGTAGTACGCCAGGGGGCTCTCCGGCCGAGCAGTACTTC. The variable domain in full, with the rest retrieved from reference TRBV19 and TRBJ2-7, is DGGITQSPKYLFRKEGQNVTLSCEQNLNHDAMYWYRQDPGQGLRLIYYSQIVNDFQKGDIAEGYSVSREKKESFPLTVTSAQKNPTAFYLCASSTPGGSPAEQYFGPGTRLTVT.

The chain combines TRBV7-3 with TRBJ2-1, with TRBD2 identical over 8 bases. Trimming cost V 5 bases and J 8 bases; bases outside gene matches: 5. From germline, CDR1 is SGHTA and CDR2 FQGTGA. The CDR3 has 13 amino acids. The CDR3 loop is CASSITGGDEQFF. CDR3 nucleotide sequence: TGTGCCAGCAGCATTACCGGGGGGGATGAGCAGTTCTTC. Combining the CDR3 with reference TRBV7-3 and TRBJ2-1 gives the whole variable domain GAGVSQTPSNKVTEKGKYVELRCDPISGHTALYWYRQSLGQGPEFLIYFQGTGAADDSGLPNDRFFAVRPEGSVSTLKIQRTERGDSAVYLCASSITGGDEQFFGPGTRLTVL.

The genes are TRBV29-1 and TRBJ2-3, with D possibly being TRBD1 (5 bases). The CDR3 is 16 residues long. V shed 0 bases and J shed 1 base, with 14 bases lying between them. Germline lookup yields CDR1 SQVTM and CDR2 ANQGSEA. DNA for the CDR3: TGCAGCGTTGAAGATCTCCAGGGTGTGGGCACAGATACGCAGTATTTT. The encoded protein is CSVEDLQGVGTDTQYF.

This clone was recorded once. The chain recombines TRBV7-2 with TRBJ1-5, with 9 bases that match TRBD1. Germline-derived CDR1 and CDR2 are SGHTA and FQGNSA. The CDR3 is 15 amino acids. V dropped 4 bases and J dropped 6; count of bases not matched to a gene: 7. CDR3 amino acids: CASSSGGQGFQPQHF. The CDR3 DNA follows: TGTGCCAGCAGCTCGGGAGGACAGGGGTTTCAGCCCCAGCATTTT.

The chain links TRBV27 to TRBJ2-7, with D hard to call. The germline gives CDR1 MNHEY, CDR2 SMNVEV (reference sequence). CDR3 length equals 12 residues. Trimming shortened V by 3 bases and J by 0 bases, and 3 bases separated the two germline ends. DNA of the CDR3: TGTGCCAGCAGTTTCTACTCCTACGAGCAGTACTTC. This gives the protein CASSFYSYEQYF.

The CDR3 bases are TGTGCCAGCAGCCAAGGGGGCCTGAACACTGAAGCTTTCTTT. Protein product: CASSQGGLNTEAFF. The rearrangement joins TRBV7-9 to TRBJ1-1, with TRBD1 matching over 7 bases. V gave up 5 bases and J gave up 0 bases; unmatched junction bases: 3. The CDR3 is made up of 14 amino acids. Germline V gene lookup returns CDR1 SEHNR and CDR2 FQNEAQ (reference sequence).

The chain recombines TRBV10-2 with TRBJ2-7; 8 bases align to TRBD2. The CDR3 extends over 11 amino acids. V lost 10 bases, J lost 4 bases, and 3 bases stayed unmatched. CDR1 and CDR2 from the germline V gene are WSHSY and SAAADI. In nucleotides, the CDR3 is TGCGCCACCTTAGCGGGGTACGAGCAGTACTTC. Translating it yields CATLAGYEQYF.

The chain joins TRBV27 to TRBJ2-1; tentative D call: TRBD1 (5 bases). This CDR3 has 12 residues. V was clipped by 0 bases and J by 12 bases, with 9 bases between them. Per the germline V gene, CDR1 is MNHEY and CDR2 is SMNVEV (reference sequence). In DNA form, the CDR3 reads TGTGCCAGCAGTTTATCGGAGACAGTGCAGTTCTTC. This sequence encodes CASSLSETVQFF.

This chain joins TRBV18 and TRBJ2-5, with 11 bases matching TRBD1. Germline V gene lookup returns CDR1 KGHSH and CDR2 LQKENI. The CDR3 runs to 16 residues. V was clipped by 3 bases and J by 5 bases; unmatched bases: 8. CDR3 DNA: TGTGCCAGCTCACCCACTGGACAGGGGGCATTGGAGACCCAGTACTTC. This sequence encodes CASSPTGQGALETQYF.

The rearrangement joins TRBV7-2 to TRBJ2-7, with TRBD1 matching over 9 bases. Germline V gene sequence: CDR1 SGHTA, CDR2 FQGNSA. The length of the CDR3 is 17 residues. With 5 bases clipped from V and 5 bases from J, the junction kept 16 bases outside the gene matches. Written as DNA, the CDR3 is TGTGCCAGCAGCCCCCGGGGTGGGGACAGGGCAAGGAACGAGCAGTACTTC. Protein sequence: CASSPRGGDRARNEQYF.

V is TRBV19 and J is TRBJ1-2; 10 positions match TRBD1. The CDR3 is made up of 16 amino acids. Germline CDR1 LNHDA, CDR2 SQIVND (reference sequence). Losses at the gene ends were 5 bases for V and 1 base for J; bases not matched to a gene: 7. CDR3 DNA: TGTGCCAGTAGTCCACGGGACAGGGGCCTTAACTATGGCTACACCTTC. This sequence encodes CASSPRDRGLNYGYTF.

The V gene is TRBV6-1, the J gene TRBJ1-2; D may be TRBD1 (5 bases). CDR1 and CDR2 (germline): MNHNS, SASEGT. The germline V and J ends were trimmed by 0 bases and 0 bases, with 8 bases remaining between them. The CDR3 contains 15 residues. The CDR3 DNA sequence: TGTGCCAGCAGTGAAGCGCGGGGGGCTAACTATGGCTACACCTTC. Translating it yields CASSEARGANYGYTF.

The chain joins TRBV24-1 to TRBJ2-5; 7 positions agree with TRBD2. This CDR3 region has 18 residues. Germline lookup yields CDR1 KGHDR and CDR2 SFDVKD. V was clipped by 4 bases and J by 3 bases; unmatched bases: 16. CDR3 sequence reads: CATSDPMSREEGKETQYF. In DNA form, the CDR3 reads TGTGCCACCAGTGACCCCATGTCCCGGGAGGAAGGGAAAGAGACCCAGTACTTC.

This chain uses TRBV18 with TRBJ2-3; TRBD2 might be the D (6 bases). CDR3 size: 15 residues. The V end lost 3 bases, the J end lost 6 bases, and 16 bases lay between the germline ends. CDR1 and CDR2 (germline): KGHSH, LQKENI. CDR3: CASSPRVLATDTQYF. CDR3 DNA sequence: TGTGCCAGCTCACCGCGCGTGCTAGCGACGGATACGCAGTATTTT.

The rearrangement uses TRBV5-8 and TRBJ1-1, with TRBD1 as a possible D gene (6 bases). The CDR3 runs 16 residues. The V and J ends lost 0 bases and 4 bases respectively, with 16 bases between them. Per the germline V gene, CDR1 is SGHTS and CDR2 is YDEGEE. The CDR3 DNA reads as TGTGCCAGCAGCTTGGGGGAAAGACAGGAAATCACTGAAGCTTTCTTT. The encoded protein is CASSLGERQEITEAFF.

The chain is built from TRBV9 and TRBJ1-1; D perhaps matches TRBD1 (6 bases). The V end was cut by 0 bases, the J end by 6 bases, with 18 bases between. Per germline, CDR1 SGDLS and CDR2 YYNGEE. CDR3 length: 16 amino acids. Written as DNA, the CDR3 is TGTGCCAGCAGCGTAGCTTCAGGGGTGCCTCGGGCTGAAGCTTTCTTT. Amino acids: CASSVASGVPRAEAFF.

In DNA, the CDR3 is TGTGCCACCAGCCCTACGCGGGTCAGCGACACTGAAGCTTTCTTT. It codes for CATSPTRVSDTEAFF. The chain links TRBV24-1 to TRBJ1-1; D is ambiguous. CDR1 and CDR2 (germline): KGHDR, SFDVKD. Trimming took 7 bases from V and 3 from J, leaving 17 bases between them. There are 15 residues in the CDR3.

The V call is TRBV12-5, the J call TRBJ1-3; 7 bases are shared with TRBD1. The J segment lost 2 bases and the V segment lost 5 bases, leaving 6 bases of the junction unmatched. Germline loops: CDR1 LGHNT, CDR2 FRNRAP. CDR3 size: 15 residues. CDR3 sequence (DNA): TGTGCTAGTGGTCCCGGGACAGAACCTGGAAACACCATATATTTT. Translation: CASGPGTEPGNTIYF. Together with reference TRBV12-5 and TRBJ1-3, the CDR3 gives the full variable domain: DARVTQTPRHKVTEMGQEVTMRCQPILGHNTVFWYRQTMMQGLELLAYFRNRAPLDDSGMPKDRFSAEMPDATLATLKIQPSEPRDSAVYFCASGPGTEPGNTIYFGEGSWLTVV.